The rows below give T cell receptor beta chains drawn from one sample of a study of blood T cell repertoires in COVID-19. Generated by immunoSEQ multiplex PCR, the TCRdb table keeps only in-frame clones and is missing some. The data contain roughly 200,000 clones, around 80% of them singletons. Sequenced: peripheral blood. The receptors come from a woman older than 75 with COVID-19, enrolled during active disease. CDR3s include the opening cysteine and the closing phenylalanine or tryptophan. D genes are given only for firm matches. Size is omitted from some rows. Given values are once, few, many or a class for expanded clones.

TRBJ1-1 | TRBV18 | TRBD1 | 18 | NA | TGTGCCAGCTCACCCCCTCGGGGAAGCAGGGGGTTGAACACTGAAGCTTTCTTT | CASSPPRGSRGLNTEAFF
TRBJ1-1 | TRBV6-5 | NA | 14 | NA | TGTGCCAGCAGTCCCACGACACCGAACACTGAAGCTTTCTTT | CASSPTTPNTEAFF
TRBJ2-2 | TRBV5-1 | TRBD1 | 17 | once | TGCGCCAGCAGCTTTCTCCCGCAGGGGGCAAGTACCGGGGAGCTGTTTTTT | CASSFLPQGASTGELFF
TRBJ2-1 | TRBV6-6 | TRBD2 | 13 | NA | TGTGCCAGCAAACTAGCGGGAGGAAGTGAGCAGTTCTTC | CASKLAGGSEQFF
TRBJ2-5 | TRBV19 | TRBD2 | 13 | once | TGTGCCAGTAGTATAGACGGCGGGGGGACCCAGTACTTC | CASSIDGGGTQYF
TRBJ2-1 | TRBV7-3 | NA | 15 | NA | TGTGCCAGCAGCTTAAGGGGAGACTCCTACAATGAGCAGTTCTTC | CASSLRGDSYNEQFF
TRBJ2-3 | TRBV12-5 | NA | 16 | NA | TGTGCTAGTGGTTTGAGGGGGGGACCTAGCACAGATACGCAGTATTTT | CASGLRGGPSTDTQYF
TRBJ1-2 | TRBV28 | NA | 13 | NA | TGTGCCAGCAGACGACCCTCGGGTTATGGCTACACCTTC | CASRRPSGYGYTF
TRBJ1-1 | TRBV18 | NA | 13 | NA | TGTGCCAGCTCACCAAACAGGGACACTGAAGCTTTCTTT | CASSPNRDTEAFF
TRBJ1-6 | TRBV5-1 | NA | 15 | NA | TGCGCCAGCAGCGTGGAGACTAACTATAATTCACCCCTCCACTTT | CASSVETNYNSPLHF
TRBJ1-2 | TRBV18 | NA | 15 | NA | TGTGCCAGCTCACCACCGGCAGGGGTGGCGTATGGCTACACCTTC | CASSPPAGVAYGYTF
TRBJ2-5 | TRBV7-2 | NA | 13 | once | TGTGCCAGCAGCACAGGCGGGGGCGAGACCCAGTACTTC | CASSTGGGETQYF
TRBJ2-1 | TRBV9 | TRBD2 | 15 | NA | TGTGCCAGCAGCGTACAAGCGGGAGACTACAATGAGCAGTTCTTC | CASSVQAGDYNEQFF
TRBJ2-3 | TRBV11-3 | TRBD2 | 17 | NA | TGTGCCAGCAGCTTAGATCGGGGCGGGGGGGCCTTGGATACGCAGTATTTT | CASSLDRGGGALDTQYF
TRBJ1-1 | TRBV3-1/TRBV3-2 | NA | 14 | few | TGTGCCAGCAGCCCTTACTCCGGACAGAGTGAAGCTTTCTTT | CASSPYSGQSEAFF
TRBJ1-1 | TRBV9 | NA | 13 | NA | TGTGCCAGCAGCATCCAGGGAGGCCCTGAAGCTTTCTTT | CASSIQGGPEAFF
TRBJ2-1 | TRBV3-1/TRBV3-2 | NA | 13 | NA | TGTGCCAGCAGCCAATATGGCTCCGATGAGCAGTTCTTC | CASSQYGSDEQFF
TRBJ1-2 | TRBV28 | NA | 14 | NA | TGTGCCAGCAGTTTCCCCAGGGAAAACTATGGCTACACCTTC | CASSFPRENYGYTF
TRBJ2-3 | TRBV24-1 | TRBD2 | 15 | many | TGTGCCACCAGTAAGATAGCGGGAAGCACAGATACGCAGTATTTT | CATSKIAGSTDTQYF
TRBJ2-7 | TRBV28 | NA | 15 | NA | TGTGCCAGCAGCCCCGGCGGAGGAAGCTCCTACGAGCAGTACTTC | CASSPGGGSSYEQYF
TRBJ1-2 | TRBV3-1/TRBV3-2 | NA | 15 | once | TGTGCCAGCAGCCAGGGGCTTAGGGAAAACTATGGCTACACCTTC | CASSQGLRENYGYTF
TRBJ2-7 | TRBV3-1/TRBV3-2 | NA | 14 | NA | TGTGCCAGCAGCCAAGGACCAGGATCCTACGAGCAGTACTTC | CASSQGPGSYEQYF
TRBJ1-5 | TRBV24-1 | NA | 15 | NA | TGTGCCACCAGTGATGCGGCGAGGGCAAATCAGCCCCAGCATTTT | CATSDAARANQPQHF
TRBJ1-1 | TRBV2 | NA | 13 | once | TGTGCCAGCCGCTTACAGGGGAACACTGAAGCTTTCTTT | CASRLQGNTEAFF
TRBJ1-4 | TRBV4-1 | TRBD1 | 20 | NA | TGCGCCAGCAGCCAAGATGTATTGGGACAGGGACGACTATTAAATGAAAAACTGTTTTTT | CASSQDVLGQGRLLNEKLFF
TRBJ1-1 | TRBV5-1 | NA | 14 | NA | TGCGCCAGCAGCTTGTCATCCTCGGGGACTGAAGCTTTCTTT | CASSLSSSGTEAFF
TRBJ2-1 | TRBV5-4 | NA | 16 | NA | TGTGCCAGCGGCGAAATAGCTCCCAGCTCCTACAATGAGCAGTTCTTC | CASGEIAPSSYNEQFF
TRBJ1-6 | TRBV9 | NA | 15 | NA | TGTGCCAGCAGCGTTGACGGGTCCTTATATTCACCCCTCCACTTT | CASSVDGSLYSPLHF
TRBJ2-1 | TRBV7-3 | NA | 14 | NA | TGTGCCAGCAGCTTACAGGGGACGGGGAATGAGCAGTTCTTC | CASSLQGTGNEQFF
TRBJ1-2 | TRBV6-5 | NA | 14 | NA | TGTGCCAGCACCAGAGCGGGGGCTGGCTATGGCTACACCTTC | CASTRAGAGYGYTF
TRBJ2-1 | TRBV7-3 | NA | 17 | NA | TGTGCCAGCAGCTTAGATCTCGGAGACCCCCCCTACAATGAGCAGTTCTTC | CASSLDLGDPPYNEQFF
TRBJ2-3 | TRBV7-6 | TRBD1 | 15 | once | TGTGCCAGCAGCCTAGAGGGGGCGAGCACAGATACGCAGTATTTT | CASSLEGASTDTQYF
TRBJ2-3 | TRBV5-1 | TRBD1 | 15 | NA | TGCGCCAGCAGTTTAGACAGGGCGGGCACAGATACGCAGTATTTT | CASSLDRAGTDTQYF
TRBJ2-5 | TRBV2 | TRBD2 | 15 | NA | TGTGCCAGCAGTGGGACTAGCGGGGGACAAGAGACCCAGTACTTC | CASSGTSGGQETQYF
TRBJ1-4 | TRBV9 | NA | 16 | few | TGTGCCAGCTCACCCAGGGCGCCTGCAACTAATGAAAAACTGTTTTTT | CASSPRAPATNEKLFF
TRBJ1-6 | TRBV2 | TRBD1 | 16 | NA | TGTGCCAGCAGGGCCCTTGACAGGGCGGAAGGATCACCCCTCCACTTT | CASRALDRAEGSPLHF
TRBJ2-1 | TRBV6-6 | TRBD1 | 15 | NA | TGTGCCAGCAGTAAAGGGGGCTTGTCCTACAATGAGCAGTTCTTC | CASSKGGLSYNEQFF
TRBJ2-1 | TRBV5-1 | TRBD1 | 15 | few | TGCGCCAGCAGCTTGGGGGACAGTCGAATGAATGAGCAGTTCTTC | CASSLGDSRMNEQFF
TRBJ2-7 | TRBV6-5 | TRBD1 | 13 | NA | TGTGCCAGCAAAGGACAGGGAGGCTACGAGCAGTACTTC | CASKGQGGYEQYF
TRBJ2-6 | TRBV10-3 | TRBD1 | 18 | NA | TGTGCCATCAGTGAGTCCCAGCAGGGGGCAGCCGGGGCCAACGTCCTGACTTTC | CAISESQQGAAGANVLTF
TRBJ2-7 | TRBV6-4 | NA | 13 | few | TGTGCCAGCGCCCGGGACAAAGACTACGAGCAGTACTTC | CASARDKDYEQYF